These 5 T cell receptor beta chains share one sample of origin, sequenced in a study of blood T cell repertoires in COVID-19. Clones were read by immunoSEQ multiplex PCR, and TCRdb kept only the in-frame ones, dropping some. The sample lists tens of thousands of clones, approximately 86% seen once, with over 15% in the top ten. The specimen sequenced was peripheral blood. The receptors shown here come from a woman older than 75 with acute or convalescent COVID-19.

This clone has just one count. The V call is TRBV9, the J call TRBJ2-5, with 7 bases aligning to TRBD2. The V segment lost 4 bases and the J segment 7 bases; nucleotides outside the gene matches: 10. Germline loops: CDR1 SGDLS, CDR2 YYNGEE. CDR3 size: 14 residues. The CDR3, as DNA: TGTGCCAGCAGCTTGGGGACGCGCGGGGGGACCCAGTACTTC. Protein: CASSLGTRGGTQYF.

This chain links TRBV18 with TRBJ2-2; unclear D gene. This CDR3 is 14 amino acids long. Germline lookup yields CDR1 KGHSH and CDR2 LQKENI. With 0 bases removed from V and 3 bases from J, the gap between germline ends came to 5 bases. The CDR3 region is CASSPPSYTGELFF. CDR3 nucleotides: TGTGCCAGCTCACCACCGTCATACACCGGGGAGCTGTTTTTT. Drawing the rest from reference TRBV18 and TRBJ2-2, the complete variable domain is NAGVMQNPRHLVRRRGQEARLRCSPMKGHSHVYWYRQLPEEGLKFMVYLQKENIIDESGMPKERFSAEFPKEGPSILRIQQVVRGDSAAYFCASSPPSYTGELFFGEGSRLTVL.

This clone has more than one count but fewer than ten. V and J are TRBV9 and TRBJ1-1; the match to TRBD1 covers 7 bases. Germline CDR1 and CDR2: SGDLS and YYNGEE. Germline trimming cut 4 bases from V and 1 base from J; bases unmatched to any gene: 7. CDR3 length: 15 amino acids. The CDR3 loop reads CASSPEGATNTEAFF. CDR3 sequence (DNA): TGTGCCAGCAGCCCTGAGGGGGCTACGAACACTGAAGCTTTCTTT. The full variable domain, with the rest looked up from reference TRBV9 and TRBJ1-1, is DSGVTQTPKHLITATGQRVTLRCSPRSGDLSVYWYQQSLDQGLQFLIQYYNGEERAKGNILERFSAQQFPDLHSELNLSSLELGDSALYFCASSPEGATNTEAFFGQGTRLTVV.

The rearrangement joins TRBV19 to TRBJ1-1; 9 bases map to TRBD1. This CDR3 has 13 residues. After removal of 4 bases from V and 8 bases from J, the junction contained 5 bases not matched to a gene. Germline lookup yields CDR1 LNHDA and CDR2 SQIVND (reference sequence). CDR3 in DNA: TGTGCCAGTAGTAGGGGGGGGACAGGGGAAGCTTTCTTT. This codes for CASSRGGTGEAFF.

V and J are TRBV5-5 and TRBJ2-7; possible D gene TRBD1, 6 bases. CDR1 SGHKS and CDR2 YYEKEE come from the germline V gene (reference sequence). The length of the CDR3 is 15 residues. Trimming removed 4 bases from V and 1 base from J, with 15 bases in between. The CDR3 loop reads CASSPTGQLSYEQYF. DNA for the CDR3: TGTGCCAGCAGCCCAACGGGACAACTATCCTACGAGCAGTACTTC.